This TCR beta chain was recovered during a study of blood T cell repertoires in COVID-19 (dated by TCRdb to between 2020 and 2021). Background for the entire study: The collaborator samples originated in the United States, Italy and Spain and spanned the acute and convalescent phases of COVID-19. The material from the prospective study consisted of cDNA or gDNA derived from T cells, B-cell-depleted T cells, or PBMCs. The dataset comprised deeply sampled blood TCRbeta repertoires from subjects exposed to, actively infected with, or recovered from COVID-19. The repertoires were released in a freely available public database intended as a resource for research on the immune response to SARS-CoV-2. The samples were drawn from two sources: the first 160 participants of the ongoing ImmuneRACE study, and 1,254 subjects contributed by 6 global collaborators. A de-identified subject ID, COVID-19 status, age in years and sex were almost always included in the sample metadata. Where HLA class I and class II types were available, the types were taken from metadata supplied by the sample provider, not from assay-based typing.

Here V drops 3 bases and J drops 2 bases, and the junction holds 10 bases not matched to any gene. From its cysteine to its phenylalanine, the CDR3 spans 17 amino acids. CDR3 DNA only is kept here, 51 bases in frame from base 1. CDR1 and CDR2, looked up from the germline V gene, are MGHDK and SYGVNS. As regards this clone: Its antigen remains undetermined. Nothing much larger sits one base from this clone, and base qualities are not available.

TCRbeta CDR3 regions were amplified from genomic DNA using the immunoSEQ Assay, a bias-controlled multiplex PCR. The original pipeline was this. Within the assay, amplification of reference gene primers was used to estimate how many nucleated cells each sample contained. Sequence reads were collapsed and filtered to measure the absolute abundance of every unique TCRbeta CDR3 rearrangement. For each sample, productive Simpson clonality was calculated as the square root of Simpson's diversity index across productive rearrangements. Not all clones reach the TCRdb copy of this immuneACCESS table, which keeps in-frame sequences only. Checked studies attribute under half of the gap to unresolved V genes and leave the rest unexplained. V and J calls and clone size follow that table, whereas D and trimming were derived from the DNA. This sample is represented by under 200,000 clones; roughly 80% of them were singletons. The biggest ten clones account for over 5% of the sample.

Overall study outcomes, separate from this receptor: The amount of clinical and demographic metadata varied by source and participant and was provided uncurated.

In Seattle, one collaborating source enrolled patients while the infection was active and tracked those patients longitudinally over the course of disease. Collaborating institutions collected whole blood in K2EDTA tubes following their own protocols. For TCRbeta analysis, collaborator samples were shipped as frozen whole blood, as isolated PBMCs, or as DNA extracted from either sample type. The sequencing input was peripheral blood. The source is a woman aged 40 to 50 with COVID-19, enrolled during active disease. The rearrangement joined TRBV25-1 to TRBJ2-3; 8 of the junction bases match TRBD2. CDR3 sequence: CASSDPFSGGSTDTQYF. The bases read TGTGCCAGCAGTGATCCGTTTTCGGGAGGGTCCACAGATACGCAGTATTTT.